This T cell receptor (beta chain) was obtained from a study of CD4 T cells in relation to SARS-CoV-2 and coronaviruses. With regard to this clone: Its specificity is not known.

The repertoire was sequenced with immunoSEQ multiplex PCR; TCRdb's copy has only in-frame clones and lacks some. The sample yields approximately 25,000 clones, less than 80% seen once. Unexposed donor CD4+ T cells date from 2011-2018, before the COVID-19 pandemic. After about 10 days of culture, CD4+ T cells were isolated. As cell numbers allowed, unexposed-donor CD4+ T cells faced SARS-CoV-2 S/N and four cold-coronavirus spikes. On days 3 and 7, cultures got half fresh IL-2 medium. The germline V gene encodes CDR1 MNHEY and CDR2 SVGAGI. The CDR3 is made up of 15 amino acids. After removal of 7 bases from V and 0 bases from J, the junction contained 5 bases not matched to a gene.

The receptor was derived from a human donor in good health. Sequencing was performed on CD4+ T cells from PBMCs, cultured in vitro. The chain joins TRBV6-5 to TRBJ2-2; 7 bases match TRBD2. CDR3 nucleotides: TGTGCCAGCATGAGCGGGACCGCGAACACCGGGGAGCTGTTTTTT. This codes for CASMSGTANTGELFF.